Listed here are 27 T cell receptor beta chains from one sample, sequenced in a study of Graves' ophthalmopathy and Graves' hyperthyroidism. RNA transcripts provided the template for amplifying TCR beta CDR3 regions. The authors performed first-round RT-PCR with HTBI primers and then a second-round multiplex PCR. TCRdb reprocessed the multiplex PCR reads via MiXCR and lists one record per CDR3 protein. The table lists over 150,000 distinct CDR3 sequences, less than 45% of them singletons. Material for sequencing was peripheral blood. The receptor source for this set is a woman aged 35 to 49 with Graves' ophthalmopathy.

Many counts were recorded for this clonotype. The rearrangement uses TRBV7-2 and TRBJ2-7; 9 nucleotides line up with TRBD1. Germline V gives CDR1 SGHTA, CDR2 FQGNSA. The CDR3 has 16 residues. After removal of 5 bases from V and 4 bases from J, the junction contained 12 bases not matched to a gene. CDR3 bases: TGTGCCAGCAGCCAAACTGCCGGGACAGGGTCGTACGAGCAGTACTTC. This sequence encodes CASSQTAGTGSYEQYF.

This clonotype was recorded once. The chain employs TRBV12-5 and TRBJ1-1; 7 nucleotides line up with TRBD1. This CDR3 spans 14 amino acids. V was pared by 5 bases and J by 2 bases, with 5 bases of the junction left unmatched. The V gene's germline CDR1 is LGHNT and CDR2 FRNRAP. CDR3 sequence reads: CASGRTGGNTEAFF. CDR3 DNA: TGTGCTAGTGGTAGGACAGGAGGTAACACTGAAGCTTTCTTT. The full variable domain, completed using reference TRBV12-5 and TRBJ1-1, is DARVTQTPRHKVTEMGQEVTMRCQPILGHNTVFWYRQTMMQGLELLAYFRNRAPLDDSGMPKDRFSAEMPDATLATLKIQPSEPRDSAVYFCASGRTGGNTEAFFGQGTRLTVV.

This sequence joins TRBV7-8 and TRBJ2-7, with TRBD2 identical over 7 bases. After removal of 1 base from V and 2 bases from J, the junction contained 8 bases not matched to a gene. This CDR3 region has 16 residues. Germline V gene data show CDR1 as SGHVS and CDR2 as FQNEAQ. As DNA, the CDR3 is TGTGCCAGCAGCTTAGGTTCTGGCGGGGGAACCTACGAGCAGTACTTC. Protein product: CASSLGSGGGTYEQYF.

The table lists this clonotype with many counts. Sequence at one end of the junction differs from germline and may be a read error. This chain connects TRBV27 to TRBJ1-3; D might be TRBD1 (5 bases). The CDR3 totals 14 residues. CDR1 is MNHEY and CDR2 is SMNVEV in the germline V gene (reference sequence). CDR3 nucleotides: TGTGCCAGCAGCCCGGACAAGACTGGAAACACCAGATATTTT. Residues: CASSPDKTGNTRYF.

The CDR3 here is CATSDLRVGTGVETQYF. CDR3 coding DNA: TGTGCCACCAGTGATTTGCGAGTGGGGACAGGGGTCGAGACCCAGTACTTC. The V gene is TRBV24-1, the J gene TRBJ2-5, with 10 bases lining up with TRBD1. Unmatched junction bases numbered 8, after V lost 0 bases and J lost 5 bases. CDR1 is KGHDR and CDR2 is SFDVKD in the germline V gene. The CDR3 has 17 residues.

J is TRBJ1-1 and V is TRBV11-2, with D hard to call. V lost 6 bases to trimming and J lost 3 bases, with 11 bases between them. The CDR3 covers 13 residues. CDR1 is SGHAT, CDR2 FQNNGV, per germline. The CDR3 spells CASRPNTDTEAFF. CDR3 DNA sequence: TGTGCCAGCAGACCTAACACCGACACTGAAGCTTTCTTT. Together with reference TRBV11-2 and TRBJ1-1, the CDR3 gives the full variable domain: EAGVAQSPRYKIIEKRQSVAFWCNPISGHATLYWYQQILGQGPKLLIQFQNNGVVDDSQLPKDRFSAERLKGVDSTLKIQPAKLEDSAVYLCASRPNTDTEAFFGQGTRLTVV.

The CDR3 reads CASSPWGGLDYGYTF. In DNA form, the CDR3 reads TGTGCCAGCAGCCCCTGGGGGGGCCTAGACTATGGCTACACCTTC. The chain employs TRBV7-2 and TRBJ1-2; perhaps TRBD1 as D (6 bases). Germline CDR1 reads SGHTA; CDR2 reads FQGNSA. This CDR3 has 15 residues. Trimming cost V 5 bases and J 3 bases, with 16 bases left between them.

This clonotype was picked up many times. The rearrangement uses TRBV12-5 and TRBJ1-1, with D possibly matching TRBD1 (6 bases). CDR1 is LGHNT, CDR2 FRNRAP, per germline. This CDR3 comprises 13 residues. V lost 4 bases and J lost 4, with 10 bases in between. The DNA of the CDR3 is TGTGCTAGTGGTTCCCAAGGGGGCACTGAAGCTTTCTTT. It translates to CASGSQGGTEAFF. The full variable domain, rest sourced from reference TRBV12-5 and TRBJ1-1, is DARVTQTPRHKVTEMGQEVTMRCQPILGHNTVFWYRQTMMQGLELLAYFRNRAPLDDSGMPKDRFSAEMPDATLATLKIQPSEPRDSAVYFCASGSQGGTEAFFGQGTRLTVV.

This clonotype occurred many times. This sequence joins TRBV11-2 and TRBJ2-7; TRBD2 matches at 12 bases. Unmatched junction bases numbered 8, after V lost 5 bases and J lost 0 bases. The length of the CDR3 is 17 residues. Germline CDR1 reads SGHAT; CDR2 reads FQNNGV. As DNA, the CDR3 is TGTGCCAGCAGCAAGCAACTAGCGGGGGGCAGCTCCTACGAGCAGTACTTC. Translating it yields CASSKQLAGGSSYEQYF.

This clonotype was found many times. This chain uses TRBV6-1 with TRBJ2-7; tentative D call: TRBD1 (5 bases). The CDR3 is made up of 13 amino acids. Deletions cut 1 base from V and 11 bases from J, with 15 bases between. CDR1 and CDR2 (germline): MNHNS, SASEGT. The CDR3 bases are TGTGCCAGCAGTGAAGGGACAAAATCGGCGGAGTACTTC. Amino acids: CASSEGTKSAEYF.

This clonotype was picked up many times. The V and J genes are TRBV6-5 and TRBJ1-1; no clear D gene. Trimming removed 2 bases from V and 3 bases from J, with 7 bases in between. This CDR3 has 13 residues. Germline loops: CDR1 MNHEY, CDR2 SVGAGI. DNA for the CDR3: TGTGCCAGCAGTTACCAAGTCGACACTGAAGCTTTCTTT. Encoded protein: CASSYQVDTEAFF.

The chain has TRBV6-1 and TRBJ2-5; maybe TRBD2 (7 bases). Germline CDR1 and CDR2: MNHNS and SASEGT. Trimming shortened V by 5 bases and J by 5 bases, and 18 bases separated the two germline ends. The CDR3 has 15 residues. Here the CDR3 DNA reads TGTGCCAGCAGTCCCTCCGGGGGGCTTGGGGAGACCCAGTACTTC. Its protein product is CASSPSGGLGETQYF.

This clonotype was counted at least ten times. The CDR3 sequence: CASSLTGEDYEQYF. In DNA form, the CDR3 reads TGTGCCAGCAGCCTGACAGGGGAAGATTACGAGCAGTACTTC. The genes are TRBV6-5 and TRBJ2-7, with 8 positions matching TRBD1. The germline V gene has CDR1 MNHEY and CDR2 SVGAGI. The CDR3 is made up of 14 amino acids. After removal of 6 bases from V and 4 bases from J, the junction contained 8 bases not matched to a gene.

CDR3 DNA: TGCGCCAGCAGCCCACCCCGAAGACAGGGGTTAACTGAAGCTTTCTTT. It yields the protein CASSPPRRQGLTEAFF. The V gene is TRBV5-1, the J gene TRBJ1-1, with 8 bases lining up with TRBD1. CDR3 length: 16 residues. Germline trimming cut 4 bases from V and 5 bases from J; bases unmatched to any gene: 13. Germline loops: CDR1 SGHRS, CDR2 YFSETQ.

This clonotype was recorded at least ten times. This rearrangement joins TRBV19 to TRBJ1-1, with a tentative D call TRBD1 (5 bases). The CDR3 sequence is 13 residues long. V was cut by 6 bases and J by 1 base, with 9 bases left in between. Germline CDR1 is LNHDA and CDR2 is SQIVND (reference sequence). DNA of the CDR3: TGTGCCAGTAGACTGACAGCGAACACTGAAGCTTTCTTT. The encoded protein is CASRLTANTEAFF.

This clonotype was counted once. The chain joins TRBV6-1 to TRBJ1-1, with a tentative D call TRBD1 (6 bases). Germline loops: CDR1 MNHNS, CDR2 SASEGT. The V gene lost 7 bases and the J gene lost 8 bases, with 17 bases spanning the gap. CDR3 size: 13 residues. CDR3 residues: CASTQGGLKEAFF. The CDR3, as DNA: TGTGCCAGCACCCAAGGGGGGCTCAAAGAAGCTTTCTTT.

This clonotype was seen repeatedly, ten times or more. V and J are TRBV19 and TRBJ1-5, with TRBD1 identical over 11 bases. J was trimmed by 6 bases and V by 3 bases; bases with no gene match: 4. The length of the CDR3 is 15 residues. Per the germline V gene, CDR1 is LNHDA and CDR2 is SQIVND (reference sequence). CDR3 DNA: TGTGCCAGTAGTATCGGGACAGGGGGAGTTCAGCCCCAGCATTTT. It codes for CASSIGTGGVQPQHF.

The chain carries TRBV28 and TRBJ1-1; no definite D call. Germline loops: CDR1 MDHEN, CDR2 SYDVKM. This CDR3 has 13 residues. V lost 2 bases and J lost 6, with 10 bases in between. CDR3 bases: TGTGCCAGCAGTTTAGAACAGAGCGCTGAAGCTTTCTTT. It codes for CASSLEQSAEAFF.

This clonotype was seen many times. V and J are TRBV18 and TRBJ2-5; no firm D call. Deletions cut 8 bases from V and 3 bases from J, with 7 bases between. The germline V gene encodes CDR1 KGHSH and CDR2 LQKENI. The CDR3 contains 11 residues. Written as DNA, the CDR3 is TGTGCCAGCAGCCCCGAAGAGACCCAGTACTTC. Translation gives CASSPEETQYF.

This clonotype showed up many times. The chain is built from TRBV28 and TRBJ1-1; D is uncertain. In germline, CDR1 is MDHEN, CDR2 SYDVKM. Trimming removed 2 bases from V and 6 bases from J, with 10 bases in between. This CDR3 is 13 amino acids long. CDR3 sequence: CASSLEHTAEAFF. For the CDR3, the DNA is TGTGCCAGCAGTTTAGAACATACGGCTGAAGCTTTCTTT.

The rearrangement links TRBV7-2 to TRBJ1-1; TRBD1 is a possible D gene (5 bases). V was trimmed by 5 bases and J by 0 bases, leaving 10 bases between them. Germline V gene sequence: CDR1 SGHTA, CDR2 FQGNSA. CDR3 length: 14 amino acids. DNA of the CDR3: TGTGCCAGCAGCCAAAGGGACCTGAACACTGAAGCTTTCTTT. Translated: CASSQRDLNTEAFF.

This clonotype was seen ten or more times. This sequence joins TRBV3-1 and TRBJ1-1, with D tentatively TRBD1 (6 bases). V lost 1 base, J lost 4 bases, and 10 bases lay in between. The germline V gene has CDR1 LGHDT and CDR2 YNNKEL (reference sequence). This CDR3 contains 14 residues. CDR3 in DNA: TGTGCCAGCAGCCAAGTGCGAGGGGGCACTGAAGCTTTCTTT. Translating gives CASSQVRGGTEAFF. Full variable domain (remainder filled in from reference TRBV3-1 and TRBJ1-1): DTAVSQTPKYLVTQMGNDKSIKCEQNLGHDTMYWYKQDSKKFLKIMFSYNNKELIINETVPNRFSPKSPDKAHLNLHINSLELGDSAVYFCASSQVRGGTEAFFGQGTRLTVV.

The chain recombines TRBV6-5 with TRBJ2-5; D is undetermined. Germline loops: CDR1 MNHEY, CDR2 SVGAGI. With 0 bases removed from V and 7 bases from J, the gap between germline ends came to 12 bases. The CDR3 has 14 residues. For the CDR3, the DNA is TGTGCCAGCAGTTACTCGACGCCAACGGGGACCCAGTACTTC. Its translation: CASSYSTPTGTQYF.

V usage is TRBV6-2 or TRBV6-3 and J usage is TRBJ2-7; D possibly matches TRBD1 or TRBD2 (5 bases each). Trimming removed 4 bases from V and 3 bases from J, with 25 bases in between. The V gene's germline CDR1 is MNHEY and CDR2 SVGEGT. This CDR3 is built from 18 residues. The CDR3 sequence: CASSSTGTTHRSFYEQYF. CDR3 sequence (DNA): TGTGCCAGCAGTTCCACCGGGACCACACACCGCTCATTCTACGAGCAGTACTTC.

This chain joins TRBV30 and TRBJ1-1, with a tentative D call TRBD1 (5 bases). V was shortened by 8 bases and J by 0 bases, with 13 bases between the two germline ends. Germline assignment: CDR1 GTSNPN and CDR2 SVGIG (reference sequence). This CDR3 is 13 amino acids long. Here the CDR3 DNA reads TGTGCCCGAGGGGCAGGGCTGAACACTGAAGCTTTCTTT. Translating it yields CARGAGLNTEAFF.

This clonotype appeared many times. The CDR3 spells CASSYGWAPNYGYTF. CDR3 coding DNA: TGTGCCAGCAGTTACGGTTGGGCGCCTAACTATGGCTACACCTTC. The chain recombines TRBV6-5 with TRBJ1-2, with unresolved D. CDR1 and CDR2 from the germline V gene are MNHEY and SVGAGI. The CDR3 contains 15 residues. V gave up 2 bases and J gave up 0 bases, with 10 bases separating them.

The CDR3 sequence: CASSYSRGAHTEAFF. Here the CDR3 DNA reads TGTGCCAGCAGTTACTCAAGGGGGGCACACACTGAAGCTTTCTTT. The chain joins TRBV6-5 to TRBJ1-1, with D possibly matching TRBD1 (6 bases). The CDR3 covers 15 residues. Looked up from germline, CDR1 is MNHEY and CDR2 is SVGAGI. V lost 0 bases, J lost 3 bases, and 11 bases lay in between.